This T cell receptor beta chain was captured by sequencing in a study of CD8 T cells in ankylosing spondylitis. Study-wide results and caveats: As reported, disease-linked clones showed significant enrichment in matched ankylosing spondylitis synovial fluid. Within peripheral blood, clones linked to disease were CD8+ and relatively rare. Earlier literature documents some of the motif variants in reactive arthritis synovial fluid and blood.

V lost 3 bases and J lost 7; bases outside the gene matches: 10. Germline values: CDR1 DFQATT, CDR2 SNEGSKA (reference sequence). The CDR3 sequence is 14 residues long. As concerns this clonotype: What it recognizes is unknown.

For TCR beta, libraries came from quantitative 5'-RACE with molecular barcodes. TCRdb re-derived calls from the 5' RACE reads in MiXCR, one entry per CDR3 protein. Among approximately 190,000 distinct CDR3 sequences listed, 10% to 15% were seen once. The sequence came from a female donor with ankylosing spondylitis or in good health (not recorded which). Sequenced input: blood, either unsorted or a sorted T cell fraction (not recorded which). The chain employs TRBV20-1 and TRBJ2-3, with 7 bases aligning to TRBD2. The CDR3 reads CSASLWLADYTQYF. The CDR3 nucleotides read TGCAGTGCTAGCCTCTGGCTAGCGGATTATACGCAGTATTTT.